These 11 T cell receptor beta chains came from one sample sequenced in a study of blood T cells in healthy people across ages. Alongside a J-beta primer mix, a sample-barcoded 5' primer served in a second PCR lasting about 6 to 11 cycles. Using its own MiXCR run on the 5' RACE reads, TCRdb lists one record per CDR3 protein. The sample gives some 640,000 distinct CDR3 sequences, roughly 50% of which show up once; roughly 30% is in the top ten. Sequencing was done on a sample of blood. The source is an older woman in good health.

The V gene is TRBV6-1, the J gene TRBJ2-1; 7 bases match TRBD1. The trim removed 8 bases at V and 10 bases at J, leaving 17 bases unmatched. The CDR3 has 15 amino acids. Germline lookup yields CDR1 MNHNS and CDR2 SASEGT. The CDR3 region has the DNA TGTGCCAGCCCCAGTATGAGGGGGCGTTTGTCCGAGCAGTTCTTC. This codes for CASPSMRGRLSEQFF.

This clonotype was counted a few times. The chain uses TRBV20-1 and TRBJ1-6; 7 bases agree with TRBD1. The germline V gene encodes CDR1 DFQATT and CDR2 SNEGSKA (reference sequence). The CDR3 has 14 amino acids. J gave up 10 bases and V 5 bases, and 11 bases lay outside the gene matches. The CDR3 bases are TGCAGTGCTGTCGAGTACAGGGGAGGCTCACCCCTCCACTTT. Translating gives CSAVEYRGGSPLHF.

The V gene is TRBV4-3, the J gene TRBJ2-7; D unclear. The germline V and J ends were trimmed by 2 bases and 0 bases, with 11 bases remaining between them. The CDR3 is made up of 15 amino acids. CDR1 and CDR2 from the germline V gene are LGHNA and YSLEER. The CDR3 sequence: CASSQNPSSSYEQYF. The CDR3 DNA follows: TGCGCCAGCAGCCAAAATCCCTCTAGCTCCTACGAGCAGTACTTC.

The chain employs TRBV10-3 and TRBJ2-7; a weak D match, TRBD2 (6 bases). There are 14 residues in the CDR3. CDR1 is ENHRY and CDR2 is SYGVKD in the germline V gene. V lost 5 bases and J lost 2, with 13 bases in between. This CDR3 is CAISTGTDAYEQYF. DNA for the CDR3: TGTGCCATCAGTACCGGGACTGACGCCTACGAGCAGTACTTC.

This clonotype was seen a few times. In DNA, the CDR3 is TGCAGTGCTAGTTTGGGCGGCCTTTCGTCCTACGAGCAGTACTTC. Protein sequence: CSASLGGLSSYEQYF. The chain uses TRBV20-1 and TRBJ2-7; D not resolved. The CDR3 extends over 15 amino acids. Trimming cost V 3 bases and J 1 base, with 16 bases left between them. CDR1 DFQATT and CDR2 SNEGSKA come from the germline V gene (reference sequence).

The V gene is TRBV7-9, the J gene TRBJ2-5; D gene uncertain. In germline, CDR1 is SEHNR, CDR2 FQNEAQ (reference sequence). The V and J ends lost 3 bases and 11 bases respectively, with 13 bases between them. The CDR3 runs 12 residues. As DNA, the CDR3 is TGTGCCAGCAGCTTTCCTCGGACCGCGCAGTACTTC. Protein: CASSFPRTAQYF.

The CDR3 DNA is TGTGCCAGCAGCCAAGTCGCGGGAGGTAATGAGCAGTTCTTC. Amino acid sequence: CASSQVAGGNEQFF. The rearrangement joins TRBV14 to TRBJ2-1; 8 bases agree with TRBD2. Germline V gene sequence: CDR1 SGHDN, CDR2 FVKESK. J was trimmed by 7 bases and V by 1 base; bases with no gene match: 3. This CDR3 spans 14 amino acids. Drawing the rest from reference TRBV14 and TRBJ2-1, the complete variable domain is EAGVTQFPSHSVIEKGQTVTLRCDPISGHDNLYWYRRVMGKEIKFLLHFVKESKQDESGMPNNRFLAERTGGTYSTLKVQPAELEDSGVYFCASSQVAGGNEQFFGPGTRLTVL.

A single count supports this clonotype. The chain uses TRBV30 and TRBJ2-1; a possible D gene is TRBD1 (5 bases). The CDR3 extends over 17 amino acids. V shed 4 bases and J shed 5 bases, with 24 bases lying between them. CDR1 GTSNPN and CDR2 SVGIG come from the germline V gene (reference sequence). In nucleotides, the CDR3 is TGTGCCTGGACTGGTAGGGGTAGCCCCGTGCAGAACAATGAGCAGTTCTTC. Its protein is CAWTGRGSPVQNNEQFF.

The chain combines TRBV9 with TRBJ1-5, with TRBD1 as a possible D gene (5 bases). This CDR3 region has 15 residues. The V gene lost 3 bases and the J gene lost 2 bases, with 12 bases spanning the gap. CDR1 is SGDLS, CDR2 YYNGEE, per germline. The CDR3 nucleotides are TGTGCCAGCAGCGCGAACTCGGGGGGCAATCAGCCCCAGCATTTT. Translated, it gives CASSANSGGNQPQHF.

V is TRBV7-3 and J is TRBJ2-3; 10 bases fit TRBD2. In germline, CDR1 is SGHTA, CDR2 FQGTGA. V lost 4 bases, J lost 4 bases, and 5 bases stayed unmatched. The CDR3 is made up of 15 amino acids. Here the CDR3 reads CASSSSGSGADTQYF. CDR3 sequence (DNA): TGTGCCAGCAGCTCTAGCGGGAGCGGGGCAGATACGCAGTATTTT.

The V and J genes are TRBV11-1 and TRBJ2-7; D is perhaps TRBD2 (6 bases). The V end was cut by 5 bases, the J end by 4 bases, with 12 bases between. Germline CDR1 is SGHAT and CDR2 is FQDESV (reference sequence). This CDR3 is 13 amino acids long. CDR3 nucleotides: TGTGCCAGCAGCCGGGAGCTCAAATACGAGCAGTACTTC. As protein: CASSRELKYEQYF.